A selection of T cell receptor beta chains follows, all from one sample in a study of read filtering for tumor transcriptome and immune sequencing. TCRdb itself ran the reads through MiXCR, one entry per CDR3 protein. Of 40,000 or so distinct CDR3 sequences detected, approximately 13% appear once; the ten largest clones hold around a quarter. Sequencing was carried out using a population of CD138-negative cells sorted from bone marrow. The receptors come from a donor at least 40 years old with multiple myeloma. The CDR3 runs from the conserved cysteine through the conserved F or W. The order of the fields is D gene, J gene, clone size, V gene, CDR3 protein, CDR3 DNA. The D gene is left open where the match is weak. Clone size appears in some rows only: once, few, many, or a class for an expanded clone.

TRBD2	TRBJ2-1	many	TRBV2	CASSAPGLAGGRYNEQFF	TGTGCCAGCAGCGCTCCGGGACTAGCGGGAGGAAGGTACAATGAGCAGTTCTTC
TRBD2	TRBJ2-5	.	TRBV7-9	CASSLSRGGRAEETQYF	TGTGCCAGCAGCCTCTCCAGGGGCGGGAGGGCAGAAGAGACCCAGTACTTC
.	TRBJ2-7	few	TRBV5-1	CASRAGMASTYEQYF	TGCGCCAGCAGGGCTGGTATGGCCAGCACCTACGAGCAGTACTTC
TRBD2	TRBJ2-1	.	TRBV29-1	CSVPGLADSEQFF	TGCAGCGTTCCCGGACTAGCGGACAGTGAGCAGTTCTTC
.	TRBJ2-7	.	TRBV29-1	CSVGQGSYEQYF	TGCAGCGTCGGGCAGGGGAGCTACGAGCAGTACTTC
TRBD1	TRBJ1-5	many	TRBV6-2/TRBV6-3	CASTTTGGNQPQHF	TGTGCCAGCACCACCACAGGGGGCAATCAGCCCCAGCATTTT
.	TRBJ2-1	.	TRBV19	CASSMGRYNEQFF	TGTGCCAGTAGTATGGGACGATACAATGAGCAGTTCTTC
.	TRBJ2-4	many	TRBV14	CASSQGSWGVLPKNIQYF	TGTGCCAGCAGCCAAGGTTCGTGGGGCGTCCTACCCAAAAACATTCAGTACTTC
TRBD1	TRBJ2-1	.	TRBV20-1	CSVRGVTGVYNERFF	TGCAGTGTTAGAGGTGTGACAGGGGTCTACAATGAGCGGTTCTTC
.	TRBJ2-3	.	TRBV19	CASRPGLGRADTQYF	TGTGCCAGTAGGCCCGGATTAGGAAGGGCAGATACGCAGTATTTT
TRBD2	TRBJ2-1	many	TRBV20-1	CSAPRSSGVNEQFF	TGCAGTGCTCCCCGGTCTAGCGGGGTCAATGAGCAGTTCTTC
.	TRBJ2-2	many	TRBV9	CASSVVGSSNTGELFF	TGTGCCAGCAGCGTAGTAGGGTCTTCTAACACCGGGGAGCTGTTTTTT
TRBD1	TRBJ2-7	.	TRBV20-1	CSARWDRLEQYF	TGCAGTGCTAGATGGGACAGGCTCGAGCAGTACTTC
TRBD1	TRBJ2-7	.	TRBV18	CASSPGTGVGEQYF	TGTGCCAGCTCACCTGGGACAGGGGTCGGCGAGCAGTACTTC
.	TRBJ2-7	many	TRBV6-2/TRBV6-3	CASSYSTSYEQYF	TGTGCCAGCAGTTACTCGACAAGCTACGAGCAGTACTTC
TRBD1	TRBJ2-1	many	TRBV29-1	CSVCLPGQNNEQFF	TGCAGCGTGTGTCTTCCGGGACAGAACAATGAGCAGTTCTTC
.	TRBJ2-2	many	TRBV6-1	CASSENTGELFF	TGTGCCAGCAGTGAGAACACCGGGGAGCTGTTTTTT
TRBD2	TRBJ2-5	many	TRBV3-1	CASSQDGGLAGETQYF	TGTGCCAGCAGCCAAGATGGGGGACTAGCGGGAGAGACCCAGTACTTC
.	TRBJ2-7	many	TRBV6-6	CASSFNPEWEQYF	TGTGCCAGCAGCTTTAACCCAGAATGGGAGCAGTACTTC
.	TRBJ2-7	many	TRBV7-9	CASSLRDTYEQYF	TGTGCCAGCAGCTTACGGGATACTTACGAGCAGTACTTC
.	TRBJ2-2	many	TRBV28	CASSLRQYHGELFF	TGTGCCAGCAGTTTACGACAGTATCACGGGGAGCTGTTTTTT
TRBD2	TRBJ2-1	many	TRBV29-1	CSVVLAGGNEQFF	TGCAGCGTTGTACTAGCGGGAGGCAATGAGCAGTTCTTC
TRBD2	TRBJ2-1	many	TRBV23-1	CASSQNLEGAGTSGSNEQFF	TGCGCCAGCAGTCAAAACCTCGAAGGTGCCGGGACTAGCGGGAGCAATGAGCAGTTCTTC
.	TRBJ2-2	.	TRBV7-2	CASSLVMGANTGELFF	TGTGCCAGCAGCTTAGTGATGGGCGCCAACACCGGGGAGCTGTTTTTT
.	TRBJ1-5	.	TRBV28	CASSIDSSNQPQHF	TGTGCCAGCAGCATTGACAGTAGCAATCAGCCCCAGCATTTT
.	TRBJ1-5	many	TRBV27	CASSPISQLFNQPQHF	TGTGCCAGCAGTCCCATCTCACAACTTTTCAATCAGCCCCAGCATTTT
TRBD1	TRBJ1-1	.	TRBV10-3	CAVSGQGVGTEAFF	TGTGCCGTCAGCGGACAGGGGGTCGGCACTGAAGCTTTCTTT
TRBD2	TRBJ2-1	many	TRBV5-1	CASSLNPGTSVGNEQFF	TGCGCCAGCAGCTTAAACCCCGGGACTAGCGTCGGGAATGAGCAGTTCTTC
.	TRBJ2-1	many	TRBV12-3/TRBV12-4	CASSPAYNNEQFF	TGTGCCAGCAGTCCCGCCTACAACAATGAGCAGTTCTTC
.	TRBJ2-3	many	TRBV2	CASSGSWRRSTDTQYF	TGTGCCAGCAGTGGGAGTTGGCGGAGGAGCACAGATACGCAGTATTTT
.	TRBJ1-1	many	TRBV6-5	CASLLAQRKAFF	TGTGCCAGCCTCCTGGCTCAGAGAAAAGCTTTCTTT
TRBD2	TRBJ2-1	many	TRBV20-1	CSASGRTYNEQFF	TGCAGTGCTAGCGGGAGGACCTACAATGAGCAGTTCTTC
TRBD2	TRBJ2-7	.	TRBV4-1	CASSQVRGGPYEQYF	TGCGCCAGCAGCCAAGTACGGGGGGGGCCCTACGAGCAGTACTTC
.	TRBJ2-4	few	TRBV28	CASSSGTRSTIAKNIQYF	TGTGCCAGCAGCTCCGGGACAAGGTCTACAATAGCCAAAAACATTCAGTACTTC
.	TRBJ2-1	many	TRBV29-1	CSVEVGDSYNEQFF	TGCAGCGTTGAAGTGGGAGACTCCTACAATGAGCAGTTCTTC
TRBD1	TRBJ2-5	many	TRBV5-1	CASRDRVGETQYF	TGCGCCAGCAGAGACAGGGTAGGAGAGACCCAGTACTTC
TRBD1	TRBJ2-7	many	TRBV3-1	CASSRGTGLRYEQYF	TGTGCCAGCAGCCGCGGGACAGGGCTTAGGTACGAGCAGTACTTC
.	TRBJ2-5	many	TRBV30	CAWSVRVDRYF	TGTGCCTGGAGTGTTCGCGTTGACCGGTACTTC
TRBD2	TRBJ2-1	many	TRBV11-2	CASRSGLAGGPYNEQFF	TGTGCCAGCAGATCGGGACTAGCGGGAGGGCCCTACAATGAGCAGTTCTTC
TRBD2	TRBJ2-1	many	TRBV7-9	CASRIGGGDEQFF	TGTGCCAGCAGGATCGGGGGGGGGGATGAGCAGTTCTTC
TRBD1	TRBJ1-6	many	TRBV10-3	CATGQGKDNSPLHF	TGTGCCACCGGACAGGGGAAGGACAATTCACCCCTCCACTTT
TRBD2	TRBJ2-3	many	TRBV7-8	CASSRLAEAQYF	TGTGCCAGCAGCAGACTAGCCGAAGCGCAGTATTTT
.	TRBJ2-3	many	TRBV20-1	CSARENGLGTDTQYF	TGCAGTGCTAGAGAAAATGGGTTGGGCACAGATACGCAGTATTTT
TRBD2	TRBJ2-3	many	TRBV11-2	CASSLAWLAGEKTDTQYF	TGTGCCAGCAGCTTAGCGTGGCTAGCGGGAGAGAAAACAGATACGCAGTATTTT
.	TRBJ2-7	.	TRBV28	CAESPGSSYEQYF	TGTGCCGAATCCCCCGGCAGTTCCTACGAGCAGTACTTC